This T cell receptor (beta chain) was identified in a study of T cell repertoires in cytomegalovirus infection. Turning to the study itself: Selection of CMV epitopes for the study included recently identified HLA-C-restricted and well-studied HLA-B-restricted ones. CMV infection together with matching HLA type was indicated by public TCR beta signatures. Findings and limits, study-wide: HLA-C-restricted CMV-specific TCR beta clonotypes prevailed in the ex vivo response.

This clonotype has more than one count but fewer than ten. Its antigen remains unidentified. This CDR3 spans 13 amino acids. Germline CDR1 DFQATT, CDR2 SNEGSKA (reference sequence). V lost 3 bases and J 1 base, leaving 9 bases between the germline ends. MiXCR, run by TCRdb on the reads, gives a single entry per CDR3 protein. Of hundreds of thousands of distinct CDR3 sequences listed, about 30% are singletons. The receptor comes from a human donor in good health (CMV status not recorded). Some clones in this sample may be carry-over from other donors' samples. The chain couples TRBV20-1 to TRBJ2-5; D may be TRBD1 or TRBD2 (5 bases each). The specimen comprised cultured PBMCs, sampled from culture after CMV antigen stimulation. The CDR3 sequence: CSASRGPQETQYF. In DNA, the CDR3 is TGCAGTGCTAGTCGGGGACCCCAAGAGACCCAGTACTTC.